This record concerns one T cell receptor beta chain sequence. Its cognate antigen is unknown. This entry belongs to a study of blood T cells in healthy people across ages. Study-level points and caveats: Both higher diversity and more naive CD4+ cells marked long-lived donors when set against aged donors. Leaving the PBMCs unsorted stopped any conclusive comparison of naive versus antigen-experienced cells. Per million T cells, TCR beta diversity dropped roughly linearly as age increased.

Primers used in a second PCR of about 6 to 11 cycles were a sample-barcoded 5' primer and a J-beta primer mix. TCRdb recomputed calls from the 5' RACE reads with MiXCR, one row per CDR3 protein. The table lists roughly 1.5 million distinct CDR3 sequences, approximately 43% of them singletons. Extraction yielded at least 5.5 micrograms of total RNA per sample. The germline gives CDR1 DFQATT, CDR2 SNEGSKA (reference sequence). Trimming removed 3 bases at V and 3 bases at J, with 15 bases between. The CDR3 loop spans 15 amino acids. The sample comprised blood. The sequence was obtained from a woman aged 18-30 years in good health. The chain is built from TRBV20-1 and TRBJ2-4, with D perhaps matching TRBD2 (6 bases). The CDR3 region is CSASGLGGGKNIQYF. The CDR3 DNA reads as TGCAGTGCTAGCGGCCTGGGGGGTGGCAAAAACATTCAGTACTTC.